This T cell receptor beta chain was captured in a study of blood T cell repertoires in COVID-19. Study details: The United States, Italy and Spain supplied acute and convalescent COVID-19 samples. Nucleic acid was either cDNA or gDNA, and it came from T cells, B-cell-depleted T cells, or PBMCs.

As originally analysed: Cell counts per sample came from amplifying reference gene primers. The repertoire was sequenced with immunoSEQ multiplex PCR; TCRdb's copy has only in-frame clones and lacks some. From that table come the V and J calls and clone size; the DNA was used to work out D and trimming. The sample records about 220,000 clones, approximately 86% being singletons. The CDR3 spans 16 residues. Germline CDR1 and CDR2: MNHNS and SASEGT. V lost 1 base to trimming and J lost 2 bases, with 15 bases between them. This receptor was obtained from an elderly woman with acute or convalescent COVID-19. The chain links TRBV6-1 to TRBJ2-7; D unclear. Sequences were obtained from peripheral blood. The CDR3 DNA sequence: TGTGCCAGCAGTGAAGGATCGACGACACTTCCCTACGAGCAGTACTTC. This translates into CASSEGSTTLPYEQYF.